This T cell receptor beta chain was identified during a study of T cell changes during pregnancy in multiple sclerosis. Sequencing was performed with immunoSEQ multiplex PCR; in TCRdb, only in-frame clones are kept and a portion is missing. The table records about 41,000 clones, 80% to 90% of them present only once. The CDR3 consists of 13 residues. The germline gives CDR1 SGHDT, CDR2 YYEEEE. V lost 4 bases to trimming and J lost 8 bases, with 15 bases between them. This receptor was obtained from a female donor with multiple sclerosis, enrolled in a pregnancy study. The chain uses TRBV5-6 and TRBJ1-1, with D perhaps matching TRBD1 (5 bases). This specimen consisted of CD4+ T cells from peripheral blood mononuclear cells, obtained in the first trimester of pregnancy. The CDR3 DNA follows: TGTGCCAGCAGCCACAAGAGGTGGGGCGAAGCTTTCTTT. Protein: CASSHKRWGEAFF.